The clone carrying this T cell receptor (beta chain) was detected once. Germline lookup yields CDR1 LGHNA and CDR2 YSLEER. This CDR3 has 16 residues. Unmatched junction bases numbered 9, after V lost 2 bases and J lost 4 bases. Here immunoSEQ multiplex PCR was the method, and the copy in TCRdb shows in-frame clones only, minus some. The profile shows some 21,000 clones, more than 85% of them singletons. This sample was taken from a study of T cell changes during pregnancy in multiple sclerosis. This specimen consisted of CD4+ T cells from peripheral blood mononuclear cells, obtained in the third trimester of pregnancy. This chain joins TRBV4-3 and TRBJ2-7; 9 bases align to TRBD2. The TCR originated in a female donor with multiple sclerosis, enrolled in a pregnancy study. DNA of the CDR3: TGCGCCAGCAGCCAAACCCGATCTAGCGGGGCGTACGAGCAGTACTTC. Residues: CASSQTRSSGAYEQYF.